These T cell receptor beta chains were read from a single sample in a study of cytomegalovirus exposure and HLA in healthy donors. Sequencing used immunoSEQ multiplex PCR; TCRdb keeps in-frame clones, though not all of them. This sample's table reports 70,000 or so clones. The sequencing input was PBMCs. The receptors come from a boy aged 5-17 years in good health and CMV-seronegative. The CDR3 runs from the conserved cysteine through the conserved F or W. The D gene is left open where the match is weak.

V gene	J gene	D gene	CDR3 protein	CDR3 DNA
TRBV7-9	TRBJ2-1	TRBD1	CASRTPGGAYNEQFF	TGTGCCAGCAGGACTCCAGGGGGCGCCTACAATGAGCAGTTCTTC
TRBV5-1	TRBJ1-1	.	CASSLTEQNTEDFF	TGCGCCAGCAGCTTGACGGAGCAGAACACTGAAGATTTCTTT
TRBV5-6	TRBJ2-7	TRBD1	CASSLFFGGTVSLEQYF	TGTGCCAGCAGCTTGTTTTTTGGTGGGACAGTTTCCCTCGAGCAGTACTTC
TRBV19	TRBJ2-7	TRBD2	CASSISYKSGLAGVGQYF	TGTGCCAGTAGTATATCCTATAAGTCCGGACTAGCGGGAGTCGGGCAGTACTTC
TRBV19	TRBJ2-3	TRBD2	CASSIAAGGPGGTDTQYF	TGTGCCAGTAGTATTGCGGCGGGAGGGCCGGGGGGCACAGATACGCAGTATTTT
TRBV5-1	TRBJ1-2	TRBD1	CASSSTGQGDGYTF	TGCGCCAGCAGCTCGACAGGACAGGGAGATGGCTACACCTTC
TRBV25-1	TRBJ2-7	.	CASSKEFWYEQYF	TGTGCCAGCAGTAAGGAGTTCTGGTACGAGCAGTACTTC
TRBV7-9	TRBJ1-1	TRBD1	CASRPTGMNTEAFF	TGTGCCAGCAGGCCGACAGGGATGAACACTGAAGCTTTCTTT
TRBV4-1	TRBJ1-5	TRBD1	CASSLRGLQPQHF	TGCGCCAGCAGCTTAAGGGGGCTTCAGCCCCAGCATTTT
TRBV6-1	TRBJ2-2	.	CASSELITGELFF	TGTGCCAGCAGTGAATTAATCACCGGGGAGCTGTTTTTT
TRBV9	TRBJ1-1	.	CASSVEGDADTEAFF	TGTGCCAGCAGCGTAGAGGGGGACGCGGACACTGAAGCTTTCTTT
TRBV10-1	TRBJ1-5	.	CASSENRALVNSNQPQHF	TGCGCCAGCAGTGAGAACAGGGCCCTCGTTAATAGCAATCAGCCCCAGCATTTT
TRBV7-7	TRBJ2-5	TRBD2	CASSPEVGGVVKRAQYF	TGTGCCAGCAGCCCCGAAGTTGGGGGGGTTGTGAAGAGAGCCCAGTACTTC
TRBV5-1	TRBJ1-2	TRBD1	CASSLGTGGNGYTF	TGCGCCAGCAGCTTAGGGACAGGGGGAAATGGCTACACCTTC
TRBV30	TRBJ2-7	.	CAWSSDSTYEQYF	TGTGCCTGGAGCTCAGACAGCACCTACGAGCAGTACTTC
TRBV5-1	TRBJ2-1	.	CASSLVGSGNEQFF	TGCGCCAGCAGCTTGGTAGGTAGCGGCAATGAGCAGTTCTTC
TRBV6-6	TRBJ2-1	.	CASRRRRTEEKGEQFF	TGTGCCAGCAGGAGACGACGGACAGAGGAAAAGGGTGAGCAGTTCTTC
TRBV29-1	TRBJ1-1	.	CSVESFGGTNTEAFF	TGCAGCGTTGAATCGTTCGGGGGGACTAACACTGAAGCTTTCTTT
TRBV29-1	TRBJ2-2	TRBD1	CSVDSGTGGTGELFF	TGCAGCGTTGACTCCGGGACAGGGGGCACCGGGGAGCTGTTTTTT
TRBV29-1	TRBJ1-2	.	CSVVTVWANYGYTF	TGCAGCGTTGTGACAGTTTGGGCTAACTATGGCTACACCTTC
TRBV19	TRBJ1-1	TRBD1	CASSIRGQVNTEAFF	TGTGCCAGTAGTATCAGGGGGCAGGTGAACACTGAAGCTTTCTTT
TRBV6-1	TRBJ2-1	.	CASSERHDSDNEQFF	TGTGCCAGCAGTGAACGGCATGACTCCGACAATGAGCAGTTCTTC
TRBV11-3	TRBJ2-3	.	CASSLAQTDTQYF	TGTGCCAGCAGCTTAGCTCAGACAGATACGCAGTATTTT
TRBV11-1	TRBJ1-5	.	CASSLGAEQPQHF	TGTGCCAGCAGCTTAGGAGCCGAGCAGCCCCAGCATTTT
TRBV15	TRBJ1-5	TRBD1	CATSREGGAGNQPQHF	TGTGCCACCAGCAGAGAAGGGGGCGCCGGCAATCAGCCCCAGCATTTT
TRBV6-1	TRBJ2-1	TRBD2	CASSESGGDNEQFF	TGTGCCAGCAGTGAAAGCGGGGGCGACAATGAGCAGTTCTTC
TRBV5-1	TRBJ1-1	.	CASSQAGVDLSEAFF	TGCGCCAGCAGTCAAGCAGGGGTGGATCTTTCTGAAGCTTTCTTT
TRBV5-1	TRBJ1-1	TRBD1	CASSFQGDWTEAFF	TGCGCCAGCAGCTTCCAGGGGGATTGGACTGAAGCTTTCTTT
TRBV6-1	TRBJ1-5	.	CASRKDQAENQPQHF	TGTGCCAGCAGAAAAGACCAGGCCGAGAATCAGCCCCAGCATTTT
TRBV18	TRBJ1-2	TRBD1	CASSPTGGDGYTF	TGTGCCAGCTCACCGACAGGGGGGGATGGCTACACCTTC
TRBV7-9	TRBJ2-1	TRBD1	CASSGTGSGFNEQFF	TGTGCCAGCAGCGGGACAGGGTCAGGTTTCAATGAGCAGTTCTTC
TRBV5-4	TRBJ1-1	.	CASSLIGRAGEAFF	TGTGCCAGCAGCTTGATCGGCAGGGCAGGGGAAGCTTTCTTT
TRBV7-9	TRBJ2-1	TRBD2	CASRTWTSGRRHEQFF	TGTGCCAGCAGGACCTGGACTAGCGGGAGGCGGCATGAGCAGTTCTTC
TRBV9	TRBJ1-1	TRBD1	CASSVDRGNTEAFF	TGTGCCAGCAGCGTGGACAGGGGAAACACTGAAGCTTTCTTT
TRBV7-8	TRBJ2-4	TRBD2	CASSPIAGGLLAKNIQYF	TGTGCCAGCAGCCCTATAGCGGGAGGATTACTAGCCAAAAACATTCAGTACTTC
TRBV7-9	TRBJ1-2	.	CASSLLVAGYTF	TGTGCCAGCAGCTTATTGGTGGCTGGCTACACCTTC
TRBV5-1	TRBJ2-1	TRBD1	CASSSPGQGWNEQFF	TGCGCCAGCAGCTCACCGGGACAGGGTTGGAATGAGCAGTTCTTC
TRBV11-2	TRBJ2-2	TRBD2	CASSVSGRGGRAGELFF	TGTGCCAGCAGCGTAAGTGGGCGGGGGGGCAGAGCCGGGGAGCTGTTTTTT
TRBV7-2	TRBJ2-1	.	CASSSKGTSAHNEQFF	TGTGCCAGCAGCTCCAAAGGGACATCGGCCCACAATGAGCAGTTCTTC
TRBV30	TRBJ2-7	.	CAWSVGAGRSEQYF	TGTGCCTGGAGTGTTGGGGCAGGGCGTTCCGAGCAGTACTTC
TRBV5-6	TRBJ1-1	.	CASSSGARGGMNTEAFF	TGTGCCAGCAGCTCGGGGGCCCGGGGGGGCATGAACACTGAAGCTTTCTTT
TRBV5-1	TRBJ2-2	TRBD2	CASSRTSGVGELFF	TGCGCCAGCAGCAGGACTAGCGGGGTCGGGGAGCTGTTTTTT
TRBV5-6	TRBJ2-7	TRBD1	CASSLSQGVEQYF	TGTGCCAGCAGCTTGAGTCAGGGGGTCGAGCAGTACTTC
TRBV5-4	TRBJ1-2	TRBD1	CASSLEVRTGGLGYTF	TGTGCCAGCAGCTTGGAGGTGCGCACAGGGGGCCTAGGCTACACCTTC
TRBV5-4	TRBJ1-4	.	CASSLERGEGMGEKLFF	TGTGCCAGCAGCTTGGAGCGCGGGGAGGGAATGGGTGAAAAACTGTTTTTT
TRBV5-1	TRBJ2-2	.	CASSFGSAGPSSTGELFF	TGCGCCAGCAGCTTTGGATCAGCAGGCCCCTCGAGCACCGGGGAGCTGTTTTTT